Sequencing of this T cell receptor beta chain was carried out in a study of cytomegalovirus exposure and HLA in healthy donors (dated by TCRdb to 2016 to 2017). Context from the whole study: An earlier analysis of several hundred of the donors reported about 290 Gb of sequence data and some 120 million unique TCR beta sequences from about 179 million T cells. An early release that covered more than 550 HLA-typed donors contained approximately 300 gigabases of sequencing data and tens of millions of unique TCR sequences. Among the roughly 370 genotyped donors, 81% belonged to the genetic ancestry cluster associated with self-reported Caucasian donors. The study was designed to test whether signatures of past pathogen exposure could be identified by cataloging public T cell receptors. The T cell repertoires of 670 or so subjects were profiled by immunosequencing and related to cytomegalovirus serostatus. A separate validation cohort of roughly 130 different subjects was used in addition to the 666-subject first cohort. The study combined high-throughput TCR immunosequencing, statistical association of individual TCRs with disease status, and machine learning to predict cytomegalovirus infection status. A later analysis re-examined previously published TCR beta repertoires from roughly 720 donors and added high-resolution HLA genotyping to investigate patterns of TCR occurrence. The later analysis used no new phenotypic data to find candidate immune exposures, relying instead on TCR beta sequences and their occurrence across donors. An earlier analysis of approximately 630 of the donors applied high-throughput TCR beta sequencing to assess whether each TCR beta V gene segment acted as functional or pseudogenic. Donor age, sex, ethnicity and CMV serostatus were compiled alongside the repertoire data. In a later genetic analysis, genome-wide SNP genotypes for about 65% of the roughly 670 donors were used, and that subset was treated as a discovery cohort. All discovery cohort repertoires had been generated on a single sequencing platform. Both class I and class II loci were covered by HLA typing, at four-digit resolution. The number of donors typed differed by locus, with 629-630 for A, B, C, DRB1 and DQB1, roughly 550 for DQA1, over 600 for DPA1, and approximately 470 for DPB1. A handful of DR-DQ haplotypes were treated as single units for association and clustering because of strong linkage in the cohort. Among 300 to 500 genotyped donors of the cohort, an average of around 220,000 unique TCR beta nucleotide sequences was sequenced per donor, of which 15% to 20% were non-productive. General study outcomes and caveats: HLA typing was unavailable for some donors at each locus, so association tests used only the typed subset. Over 15 rarely observed V segments, including chromosome 9 orphons, were excluded from the earlier analysis of a few hundred of the donors because counts were too low. The study listed over 150 TCR beta chains as associated with cytomegalovirus. Linkage disequilibrium might explain the correlated functional status among segregating V segments, but an unknown experimental factor could not be excluded. Three of the identified cytomegalovirus-associated TCR beta chains were confirmed in vitro to be specific for cytomegalovirus antigens. The cohort was sequenced for TCR beta chains only, and without alpha or paired-chain data the features that could be detected were limited. Cytomegalovirus status was reported to be diagnosed by the classifier with high specificity and sensitivity in both the original and validation cohorts. The presence/absence analyses assumed that sequencing depth was roughly uniform across donors, and that assumption may not be true. A group of highly shared sequence variants was considered likely to be a technical artifact of the sequencing pipeline. A later genetic analysis reported fewer N-insertions in productive TCRs among donors in an Asian-associated ancestry cluster than the approximately 670-donor mean. A further reported finding was that TCR beta sequences accurately predicted the HLA-A and HLA-B alleles for most subjects in the first cohort. When HLA alleles, especially DR and DQ, strongly co-occurred, attributing TCR associations to individual alleles was difficult. Immune exposure information for the cohort was limited to CMV serostatus. In a later analysis, most CMV-associated TCR beta chains were found to appear HLA-restricted, with HLA associations seemingly driven largely by CMV exposure. Broadly in line with IMGT annotations, most TCR beta V segments showed up in productive rearrangements about 87% or about 30% of the time in an earlier analysis of 587 of the donors. Because the 87-base-pair reads could not distinguish some IMGT-functional V segments, including TRBV6-2 and TRBV6-3, those segments were excluded. Compared with equally common non-associated chains, HLA-associated TCR beta chains in a later analysis were more clonally expanded and had lower generation probabilities. According to a later analysis, parvovirus B19, influenza, CMV and Epstein-Barr virus appeared linked to several top co-occurrence clusters. At a false discovery rate of 0.05, a later analysis linked some 17,000 TCR beta sequences to specific HLA alleles. According to a later analysis, TCR association rates differed among HLA loci, with DRB1 alleles showing the most associated TCRs and HLA-C alleles showing the fewest. Most TCR sequences were observed very rarely across donors, whereas some public TCRs were present in many individuals. According to the authors, the approach could potentially be generalized to other disease states and immunological phenotypes. V-gene and J-gene trimming of TCR beta chains was associated with a missense DCLRE1C variant in a later genetic analysis, and the association was replicated in an independent cohort.

In total, approximately 690 healthy bone marrow donors made up the cohort. At the time of sampling, all cohort members were nominally healthy, though unrecorded immune exposures were likely present. The donor was CMV seronegative and belonged to the group of over 350 seronegative cohort members. A peripheral blood sample was collected from each donor, and TCR beta sequencing was performed on peripheral blood mononuclear cells. The Qiagen DNeasy Blood Extraction Kit was used to extract genomic DNA from the blood cell samples. As to this clone: Its antigen specificity is not known. Base quality data are lacking; no much larger clone is found one base away.

The library was made by the immunoSEQ multiplex PCR assay. For the multiplex PCR, a mixture combining 60 forward primers for TCR Vbeta segments and 13 reverse primers for TCR Jbeta segments was used. The CDR3 region of rearranged TCR beta genes was amplified from genomic DNA by a multiplex PCR assay. The Illumina HiSeq System was used to sequence the amplified TCR beta libraries as 87-base-pair reads. In the source study's methods: A later analysis counted 65 million to 90 million unique TCR beta chains across the roughly 700 repertoires, and roughly 10 million of these chains were shared by at least two donors. A nearest-neighbor algorithm error-corrected the raw reads and collapsed the reads into unique sequences, merging closely related sequences to remove PCR and sequencing errors. Alignment of CDR3 sequences to IMGT reference sequences was used to assign V, D and J gene segments. For a sequence to be retained, a match of at least six nucleotides to both a V gene segment and a J gene segment was required. A rearrangement counted as productive if the CDR3 had no stop codons and remained in frame with V and J, and every other rearrangement counted as non-productive. CDR3 was defined by IMGT convention, running from the second conserved V-encoded cysteine to the conserved J-encoded phenylalanine. The earlier analysis of about 610 of the donors excluded sequences that lacked an unambiguous match to a single V gene segment. An earlier analysis of a few hundred of the donors classified V segments as functional when productive rearrangements were above 56.7% and as segregating when the standard deviation between donors was above 5%. To diagnose cytomegalovirus status from the catalog of TCR beta chain sequences, a statistical classification framework was built. V and J gene assignment, in a later analysis, came from comparing TCR nucleotide sequences with IMGT/GENE-DB human TR gene sequences. Using the TCRdist pipeline, a later analysis assigned CDR3 sequences along with most-parsimonious VDJ recombination scenarios. In a later analysis, every TCR beta chain was defined by the combination of its CDR3 amino acid sequence and its V-gene family, and reads without a unique V-gene family were dropped. In a later analysis, fewer than 600 highly shared, low-generation-probability nucleotide sequences were removed to address suspected cross-contamination and a sequencing artifact. For each public chain, a later analysis derived a clonal expansion index from normalized ranks of inferred template counts within each repertoire. A later analysis computed generation probabilities with a VDJ recombination model fitted to out-of-frame rearrangements, and checked the results against IGoR. In a later analysis, TCR-TCR, TCR-HLA and TCR-CMV co-occurrence was scored with hypergeometric tests, and a repertoire-size bias correction was applied to TCR pairs. False discovery rates were estimated in a later analysis by permuting HLA or CMV assignments 20 times. In a later analysis, co-occurring TCRs were grouped using DBSCAN, with TCRdist sequence similarity added in when clustering inside HLA-allele-positive subsets. Repertoires with fewer than 30,000 or more than 120,000 public chains, plus five repertoires with anomalous nucleotide sharing, were excluded from co-occurrence clustering. This immuneACCESS table, as held by TCRdb, lists in-frame sequences with V and J called but not all clones. Of the missing ones, under half trace to an unresolved V gene in checked studies; the others have no known cause. The V and J calls and clone size were taken over from that table, and D and trimming were inferred from the DNA. The sample table contains more than 200,000 clones; only one count was recorded for 60% to 80% of them. The ten largest clones capture approximately 1.8% of the sample.

The CDR3 holds 15 amino acids from the cysteine to the phenylalanine. Kept here is only the CDR3 DNA, which spans 45 bases and is read in frame from base 1. The germline V gene encodes CDR1 KGHSH and CDR2 LQKENI. V loses 8 bases of germline sequence and J loses 0 bases, and the interval between the two ends is 14 bases. The sequence joins TRBV18 to TRBJ2-1, and TRBD2 may be the D gene, going by 5 matching bases. The receptor was isolated from a male donor in good health and CMV-seronegative. The sequenced material came from PBMCs. The DNA reads as follows: TGTGCCAGCACTTCGCTGGCGGGCTCCTACAATGAGCAGTTCTTC. Its amino acids are CASTSLAGSYNEQFF.